This T cell receptor (beta chain) emerged from a study of Graves' ophthalmopathy and Graves' hyperthyroidism. Study-level results: Ophthalmopathy progression prediction by the model yielded a sensitivity of about 71% and a specificity of 72% to 75%.

This CDR3 is built from 12 residues. V lost 6 bases, J lost 7 bases, and 5 bases stayed unmatched. From germline, CDR1 is ENHRY and CDR2 SYGVKD. As to this clonotype: Its antigen is currently unknown.

The study amplified TCR beta CDR3 regions using RNA transcripts. Second-round multiplex PCR followed a first-round RT-PCR using HTBI primers. One entry per CDR3 protein, called by TCRdb with MiXCR from the multiplex PCR reads. This table holds approximately 700,000 distinct CDR3 sequences, roughly two fifths found once. The source material was peripheral blood. This receptor was obtained from an adult man with Graves' ophthalmopathy. J is TRBJ1-2 and V is TRBV10-3; TRBD1 agrees at 7 bases. CDR3 nucleotide sequence: TGTGCCATCAGCCCCAGGGGGTTTGGCTACACCTTC. Translating it yields CAISPRGFGYTF.